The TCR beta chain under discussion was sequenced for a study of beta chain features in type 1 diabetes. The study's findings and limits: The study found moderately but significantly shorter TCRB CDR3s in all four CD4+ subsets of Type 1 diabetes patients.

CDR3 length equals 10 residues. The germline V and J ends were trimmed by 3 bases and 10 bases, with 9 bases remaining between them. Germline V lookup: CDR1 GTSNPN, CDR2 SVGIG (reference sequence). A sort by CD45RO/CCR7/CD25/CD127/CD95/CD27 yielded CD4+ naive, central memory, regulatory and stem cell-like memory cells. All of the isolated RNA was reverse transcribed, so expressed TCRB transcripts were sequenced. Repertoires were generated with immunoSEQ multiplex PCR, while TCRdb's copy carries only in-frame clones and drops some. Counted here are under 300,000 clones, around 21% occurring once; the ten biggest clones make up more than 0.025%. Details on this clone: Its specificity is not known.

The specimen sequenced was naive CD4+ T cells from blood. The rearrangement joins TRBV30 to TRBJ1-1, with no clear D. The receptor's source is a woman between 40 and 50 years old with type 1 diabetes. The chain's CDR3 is CAWSEGRAFF. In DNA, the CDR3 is TGTGCCTGGAGCGAGGGCAGAGCTTTCTTT.